A single sample gave rise to the 30 T cell receptor beta chains below, sequenced in a study of control samples from healthy donors and cancer patients (TCRdb year 2020). Library generation was performed with the immunoSEQ multiplex PCR assay. TCRdb obtained this table from immuneACCESS and retained in-frame rearrangements with V and J assigned. These tables miss some clones; where compared with another copy, unresolved V genes account for less than half of the shortfall, and the remainder is unexplained. The sample contains about 120,000 clones, approximately 88% of them found a single time. About 3.2% of the sample is taken by the ten largest. Sequencing input: blood. These receptors were obtained from a man aged 40-55 years in good health.

This chain connects TRBV7-9 to TRBJ1-4, with 11 bases lining up with TRBD1. The CDR3 extends over 14 amino acids. The germline V gene encodes CDR1 SEHNR and CDR2 FQNEAQ (reference sequence). J lost 5 bases, V lost 4 bases, and 0 bases had no gene match. This CDR3 reads CASSWDRGNEKLFF. The DNA of the CDR3 is TGTGCCAGCAGCTGGGACAGGGGGAATGAAAAACTGTTTTTT.

This chain links TRBV6-2 or TRBV6-3 with TRBJ2-2; 11 bases are shared with TRBD2. Germline V gene sequence: CDR1 MNHEY, CDR2 SVGEGT. Unmatched junction bases numbered 3, after V lost 6 bases and J lost 6 bases. The CDR3 length is 14 residues. The CDR3 sequence: CASSQTSGAGELFF. CDR3 coding DNA: TGTGCCAGCAGCCAGACTAGCGGGGCCGGGGAGCTGTTTTTT.

The gene calls are TRBV18 and TRBJ1-5; D remains unclear. Deletions cut 2 bases from V and 3 bases from J, with 8 bases between. The CDR3 is 14 residues long. CDR1 and CDR2 (germline): KGHSH, LQKENI. DNA of the CDR3: TGTGCCAGCTCACCAGGGTCGGACAATCAGCCCCAGCATTTT. It codes for CASSPGSDNQPQHF.

This clone was seen only once. The chain recombines TRBV15 with TRBJ2-3; D is unresolved. V shed 1 base and J shed 2 bases, with 10 bases lying between them. There are 15 residues in the CDR3. Germline assignment: CDR1 LNHNV and CDR2 YYDKDF (reference sequence). The CDR3 reads CATSRGEGFTDTQYF. CDR3 bases: TGTGCCACCAGCAGAGGGGAAGGATTCACAGATACGCAGTATTTT.

The chain couples TRBV7-8 to TRBJ2-3, with D possibly called TRBD1 or TRBD2 (5 bases each). CDR3 size: 15 residues. CDR1 SGHVS and CDR2 FQNEAQ come from the germline V gene. The V end lost 1 base, the J end lost 0 bases, and 8 bases lay between the germline ends. The CDR3: CASSLDRTSTDTQYF. For the CDR3, the DNA is TGTGCCAGCAGCTTAGACAGGACTAGCACAGATACGCAGTATTTT.

This sequence joins TRBV9 and TRBJ1-1; no clear D. The V end lost 0 bases, the J end lost 1 base, and 10 bases lay between the germline ends. Germline lookup yields CDR1 SGDLS and CDR2 YYNGEE. This CDR3 has 15 residues. Here the CDR3 reads CASSVVGYENTEAFF. The DNA of the CDR3 is TGTGCCAGCAGCGTAGTAGGGTACGAGAACACTGAAGCTTTCTTT. Looking up the rest from reference TRBV9 and TRBJ1-1 gives the full variable domain: DSGVTQTPKHLITATGQRVTLRCSPRSGDLSVYWYQQSLDQGLQFLIQYYNGEERAKGNILERFSAQQFPDLHSELNLSSLELGDSALYFCASSVVGYENTEAFFGQGTRLTVV.

The genes are TRBV6-4 and TRBJ1-5; no firm D call. The length of the CDR3 is 17 residues. CDR1 is MRHNA, CDR2 SNTAGT, per germline. V lost 6 bases to trimming and J lost 2 bases, with 20 bases between them. The CDR3 loop is CASRGGPIVLRNQPQHF. DNA for the CDR3: TGTGCCAGCAGGGGCGGGCCGATCGTGTTGCGCAATCAGCCCCAGCATTTT.

This chain joins TRBV5-6 and TRBJ1-2; no reliable D call. With 2 bases removed from V and 0 bases from J, the gap between germline ends came to 14 bases. Germline CDR1 SGHDT, CDR2 YYEEEE. CDR3 length: 16 residues. In DNA, the CDR3 is TGTGCCAGCAGCTTAACTCAGCCGAAGGCTAACTATGGCTACACCTTC. It yields the protein CASSLTQPKANYGYTF.

This chain links TRBV3-1 (or the pseudogene TRBV3-2) with TRBJ2-2; 8 positions match TRBD2. V lost 4 bases and J lost 5; bases outside the gene matches: 6. The CDR3 totals 15 residues. Germline-derived CDR1 and CDR2 are LGHDT and YNNKEL (reference sequence). CDR3 sequence reads: CASSPSGGGTGELFF. The DNA for the CDR3 is TGTGCCAGCAGCCCCAGCGGGGGAGGTACCGGGGAGCTGTTTTTT.

This clone was found once. The rearrangement joins TRBV5-1 to TRBJ2-3; TRBD2 agrees at 14 bases. CDR3 length: 17 amino acids. With 4 bases clipped from V and 4 bases from J, the junction kept 8 bases outside the gene matches. The germline V gene has CDR1 SGHRS and CDR2 YFSETQ. The CDR3, as DNA: TGCGCCAGCAGCCCCGGACTAGCGGGGGGTGGATCAGATACGCAGTATTTT. Its translation: CASSPGLAGGGSDTQYF.

The chain couples TRBV12-3 or TRBV12-4 to TRBJ1-6, with unresolved D. Trimming took off 5 bases at V and 8 bases at J, with 4 bases between the two ends. The CDR3 extends over 11 amino acids. The CDR3 sequence is CASSLDSPLHF. CDR3 nucleotides: TGTGCCAGCAGTCTGGATTCACCCCTCCACTTT.

This rearrangement joins TRBV12-3 or TRBV12-4 to TRBJ1-1; TRBD1 aligns across 7 bases. V shed 6 bases, J shed 5 bases, and the junction held 6 bases outside the gene matches. This CDR3 has 13 residues. The CDR3 coding sequence is TGTGCCAGCAGCCCACCAGGGGGGACTGAAGCTTTCTTT. Protein: CASSPPGGTEAFF.

A single count supports this clone. V is TRBV30 and J is TRBJ2-7; 7 bases map to TRBD1. Germline V gene lookup returns CDR1 GTSNPN and CDR2 SVGIG (reference sequence). This CDR3 has 14 amino acids. Germline trimming cut 3 bases from V and 2 bases from J; bases unmatched to any gene: 7. The CDR3 reads CAWRRPGGTYEQYF. In nucleotides, the CDR3 is TGTGCCTGGAGGAGGCCAGGGGGAACCTACGAGCAGTACTTC.

This chain uses TRBV7-2 with TRBJ1-5; D uncertain. The CDR3 length is 13 residues. V lost 3 bases and J 5 bases, leaving 8 bases between the germline ends. Germline loops: CDR1 SGHTA, CDR2 FQGNSA. CDR3 protein: CASSFVSDQPQHF. The CDR3 region has the DNA TGTGCCAGCAGCTTCGTTTCCGATCAGCCCCAGCATTTT.

The count of this clone is one. The chain links TRBV15 to TRBJ1-6; 9 nucleotides agree with TRBD1. V trimming: 5 bases; J trimming: 7 bases; junction bases outside the gene matches: 6. This CDR3 contains 15 residues. The V gene's germline CDR1 is LNHNV and CDR2 YYDKDF (reference sequence). Here the CDR3 reads CATSGGQGMNSPLHF. The CDR3 region has the DNA TGTGCCACCAGCGGTGGACAGGGGATGAATTCACCCCTCCACTTT. Together with reference TRBV15 and TRBJ1-6, the CDR3 gives the full variable domain: DAMVIQNPRYQVTQFGKPVTLSCSQTLNHNVMYWYQQKSSQAPKLLFHYYDKDFNNEADTPDNFQSRRPNTSFCFLDIRSPGLGDTAMYLCATSGGQGMNSPLHFGNGTRLTVT.

In its sample, this clone was seen many times. This chain connects TRBV2 to TRBJ2-7, with D unresolved. CDR3 length equals 13 residues. Germline V gives CDR1 SNHLY, CDR2 FYNNEI. Trimming stripped 3 bases from V and 1 base from J, with 7 bases between. In DNA form, the CDR3 reads TGTGCCAGCAGTGAGTGGCATTCCTACGAGCAGTACTTC. This encodes CASSEWHSYEQYF.

V and J are TRBV7-2 and TRBJ1-6, with 9 bases matching TRBD1. The length of the CDR3 is 17 residues. Germline values: CDR1 SGHTA, CDR2 FQGNSA. V shed 5 bases, J shed 7 bases, and the junction held 12 bases outside the gene matches. The CDR3 DNA reads as TGTGCCAGCAGCGCAGTACAGGGGGCGGGTAGAAATTCACCCCTCCACTTT. Translated: CASSAVQGAGRNSPLHF. Based on the CDR3 plus reference TRBV7-2 and TRBJ1-6, the full variable domain is GAGVSQSPSNKVTEKGKDVELRCDPISGHTALYWYRQSLGQGLEFLIYFQGNSAPDKSGLPSDRFSAERTGGSVSTLTIQRTQQEDSAVYLCASSAVQGAGRNSPLHFGNGTRLTVT.

The chain couples TRBV15 to TRBJ2-1; D may be TRBD1 or TRBD2 (6 bases each). Germline V CDR1 and CDR2: LNHNV, YYDKDF (reference sequence). Trimming left V 5 bases short and J 7 bases short, with 24 bases between. The CDR3 is made up of 17 amino acids. The CDR3 spells CATSGGQGNRASNEQFF. The DNA of the CDR3 is TGTGCCACCAGCGGGGGGCAGGGCAACCGGGCCTCTAATGAGCAGTTCTTC.

The chain employs TRBV9 and TRBJ1-3; D remains unclear. The germline V gene has CDR1 SGDLS and CDR2 YYNGEE. V lost 0 bases to trimming and J lost 0 bases, with 7 bases between them. This CDR3 region has 15 residues. CDR3 sequence (DNA): TGTGCCAGCAGCGTAGAACACTACTCTGGAAACACCATATATTTT. The encoded protein is CASSVEHYSGNTIYF.

This clone was seen a handful of times. The J gene is TRBJ1-5, the V gene TRBV4-1; D may be TRBD1 (6 bases). V was trimmed by 1 base and J by 4 bases, leaving 14 bases between them. This CDR3 comprises 16 residues. Per germline, CDR1 MGHRA and CDR2 YSYEKL. The CDR3 spells CASSQGRGARNQPQHF. CDR3 nucleotide sequence: TGCGCCAGCAGCCAAGGGAGGGGGGCGAGGAATCAGCCCCAGCATTTT.

A word on this clone: Other DNA sequences in the sample encode the same CDR3. This chain links TRBV18 with TRBJ1-1, with a possible D match to TRBD1 (6 bases). The CDR3 loop spans 14 amino acids. Germline loops: CDR1 KGHSH, CDR2 LQKENI. V lost 3 bases to trimming and J lost 1 base, with 9 bases between them. The CDR3 loop reads CASSPDRKNTEAFF. DNA for the CDR3: TGTGCCAGCTCACCTGACAGGAAGAACACTGAAGCTTTCTTT.

V is TRBV7-9 and J is TRBJ1-6, with 7 bases identical to TRBD1. Trimming removed 5 bases from V and 9 bases from J; junction bases left unmatched: 13. The germline gives CDR1 SEHNR, CDR2 FQNEAQ (reference sequence). This CDR3 region has 16 residues. The CDR3 coding sequence is TGTGCCAGCAGCCGAGGGGGCTCAGCGCGGATTTCACCCCTCCACTTT. Its protein product is CASSRGGSARISPLHF.

J is TRBJ1-4 and V is TRBV10-1; 7 nucleotides align to TRBD1. CDR3 length equals 14 residues. Germline V gene lookup returns CDR1 WNHNN and CDR2 SYGVQD (reference sequence). V trimming: 3 bases; J trimming: 8 bases; junction bases outside the gene matches: 6. The chain's CDR3 is CASSEDRDREKLFF. The CDR3 DNA reads as TGCGCCAGCAGTGAAGACAGGGATAGGGAAAAACTGTTTTTT.

This clone was observed a single time. This chain links TRBV29-1 with TRBJ2-5; D is perhaps TRBD1 (5 bases). V shed 2 bases and J shed 4 bases, with 17 bases lying between them. The CDR3 covers 15 residues. The germline V gene has CDR1 SQVTM and CDR2 ANQGSEA. CDR3 DNA sequence: TGCAGCGTTGAATACGTGCAGGGTAGAAGAGAGACCCAGTACTTC. Encoded protein: CSVEYVQGRRETQYF.

V is TRBV5-1 and J is TRBJ2-2; D is uncertain. Germline V gives CDR1 SGHRS, CDR2 YFSETQ. The V end lost 5 bases, the J end lost 7 bases, and 6 bases lay between the germline ends. The CDR3 is 11 amino acids. CDR3 nucleotide sequence: TGCGCCAGCAGTGGGGACGGGGAGCTGTTTTTT. Translation gives CASSGDGELFF.

The V call is TRBV7-6, the J call TRBJ1-5; 11 bases are shared with TRBD1. Trimming cost V 3 bases and J 4 bases; bases outside gene matches: 2. The length of the CDR3 is 15 residues. CDR1 is SGHVS and CDR2 is FNYEAQ in the germline V gene. DNA for the CDR3: TGTGCCAGCAGCTTTGGGGACAGGGGGAATCAGCCCCAGCATTTT. It yields the protein CASSFGDRGNQPQHF. The full variable domain, rest sourced from reference TRBV7-6 and TRBJ1-5, is GAGVSQSPRYKVTKRGQDVALRCDPISGHVSLYWYRQALGQGPEFLTYFNYEAQQDKSGLPNDRFSAERPEGSISTLTIQRTEQRDSAMYRCASSFGDRGNQPQHFGDGTRLSIL.

This chain connects TRBV11-2 to TRBJ1-1; D uncertain. Trimming cost V 1 base and J 4 bases, with 10 bases left between them. CDR3 size: 14 residues. The germline V gene encodes CDR1 SGHAT and CDR2 FQNNGV. CDR3: CASSLAGFTTEAFF. CDR3 DNA sequence: TGTGCCAGCAGCTTAGCCGGTTTTACCACTGAAGCTTTCTTT.

The chain links TRBV19 to TRBJ1-4, with a tentative D call TRBD1 (5 bases). This CDR3 contains 15 residues. The V gene lost 5 bases and the J gene lost 0 bases, with 10 bases spanning the gap. Germline CDR1 LNHDA, CDR2 SQIVND (reference sequence). In nucleotides, the CDR3 is TGTGCCAGTAGTGAATCAGGGACAACTAATGAAAAACTGTTTTTT. Translation: CASSESGTTNEKLFF.

V and J are TRBV19 and TRBJ1-2, with 10 nucleotides matching TRBD1. Germline V gene sequence: CDR1 LNHDA, CDR2 SQIVND (reference sequence). V gave up 10 bases and J gave up 6 bases; unmatched junction bases: 11. This CDR3 region has 14 residues. CDR3 nucleotides: TGTGCCACTATAAGACAGGGGGCGAATAATGGCTACACCTTC. Protein sequence: CATIRQGANNGYTF. Variable domain in full (rest from reference TRBV19 and TRBJ1-2): DGGITQSPKYLFRKEGQNVTLSCEQNLNHDAMYWYRQDPGQGLRLIYYSQIVNDFQKGDIAEGYSVSREKKESFPLTVTSAQKNPTAFYLCATIRQGANNGYTFGSGTRLTVV.

The chain recombines TRBV7-8 with TRBJ1-3, with D perhaps TRBD1 (5 bases). Trimming cost V 4 bases and J 1 base, with 20 bases left between them. The CDR3 runs 18 residues. CDR1 and CDR2 from the germline V gene are SGHVS and FQNEAQ. The CDR3 reads CASSSSLFQGPSGNTIYF. CDR3 nucleotides: TGTGCCAGCAGCTCTTCTCTCTTCCAGGGTCCGTCTGGAAACACCATATATTTT.